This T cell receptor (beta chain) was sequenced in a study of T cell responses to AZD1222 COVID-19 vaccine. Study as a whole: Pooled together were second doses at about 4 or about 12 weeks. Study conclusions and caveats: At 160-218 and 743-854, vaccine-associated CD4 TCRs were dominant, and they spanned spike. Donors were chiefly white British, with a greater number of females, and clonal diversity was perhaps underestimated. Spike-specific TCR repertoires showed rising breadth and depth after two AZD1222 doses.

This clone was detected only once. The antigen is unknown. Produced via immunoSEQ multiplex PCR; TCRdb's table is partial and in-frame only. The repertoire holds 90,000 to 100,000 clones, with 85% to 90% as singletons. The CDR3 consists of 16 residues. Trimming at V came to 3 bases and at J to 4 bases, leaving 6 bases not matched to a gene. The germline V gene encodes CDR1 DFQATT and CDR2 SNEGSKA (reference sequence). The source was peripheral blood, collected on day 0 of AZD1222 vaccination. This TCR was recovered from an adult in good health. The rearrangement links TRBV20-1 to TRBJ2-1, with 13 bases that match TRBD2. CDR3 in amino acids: CSASTLLAGGYNEQFF. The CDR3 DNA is TGCAGTGCTAGTACTCTACTAGCGGGGGGGTACAATGAGCAGTTCTTC.